These 24 T cell receptor beta chains share one sample of origin, sequenced in a study of T cell responses to AZD1222 COVID-19 vaccine. Generated by immunoSEQ multiplex PCR, the TCRdb table keeps only in-frame clones and is missing some. The sample has some 170,000 clones, around 90% seen once. The material sequenced was peripheral blood, taken 28 days after the second AZD1222 dose. These receptors were collected from an adult who received the AZD1222 COVID-19 vaccine.

The chain is built from TRBV3-1 (or the pseudogene TRBV3-2) and TRBJ2-3; D remains unclear. The germline gives CDR1 LGHDT, CDR2 YNNKEL (reference sequence). The germline V and J ends were trimmed by 1 base and 6 bases, with 8 bases remaining between them. The CDR3 covers 13 residues. The DNA of the CDR3 is TGTGCCAGCAGCCAAGGACTCCCCGATACGCAGTATTTT. Protein product: CASSQGLPDTQYF.

The genes are TRBV7-8 and TRBJ1-5, with D perhaps matching TRBD1 (6 bases). V was shortened by 3 bases and J by 3 bases, with 12 bases between the two germline ends. Germline-derived CDR1 and CDR2 are SGHVS and FQNEAQ. CDR3 length equals 15 residues. For the CDR3, the DNA is TGTGCCAGCAGCTTCGGGGGGGCCCCCAATCAGCCCCAGCATTTT. Translation: CASSFGGAPNQPQHF. Looking up the rest from reference TRBV7-8 and TRBJ1-5 gives the full variable domain: GAGVSQSPRYKVAKRGQDVALRCDPISGHVSLFWYQQALGQGPEFLTYFQNEAQLDKSGLPSDRFFAERPEGSVSTLKIQRTQQEDSAVYLCASSFGGAPNQPQHFGDGTRLSIL.

The CDR3 DNA reads as TGTGCCAGCAGCTTCACAAGGGGAGGAGGTGAAAAACTGTTTTTT. Amino acid sequence: CASSFTRGGGEKLFF. The chain recombines TRBV7-9 with TRBJ1-4; D may be TRBD1 (5 bases). The CDR3 covers 15 residues. The V end was cut by 3 bases, the J end by 7 bases, with 15 bases between. Germline V gene data show CDR1 as SEHNR and CDR2 as FQNEAQ (reference sequence). Supplemented by reference TRBV7-9 and TRBJ1-4, the full variable domain reads DTGVSQNPRHKITKRGQNVTFRCDPISEHNRLYWYRQTLGQGPEFLTYFQNEAQLEKSRLLSDRFSAERPKGSFSTLEIQRTEQGDSAMYLCASSFTRGGGEKLFFGSGTQLSVL.

This clone was counted many times. The gene calls are TRBV6-4 and TRBJ1-5, with D uncertain. Germline assignment: CDR1 MRHNA and CDR2 SNTAGT. Trimming pared 5 bases from V and 5 bases from J, leaving 10 bases between. The CDR3 covers 13 residues. The CDR3 coding sequence is TGTGCCAGCAGTCCAGAGCCGCATCAGCCCCAGCATTTT. This encodes CASSPEPHQPQHF.

The chain couples TRBV9 to TRBJ2-1; 15 positions agree with TRBD2. Per germline, CDR1 SGDLS and CDR2 YYNGEE. The CDR3 has 19 residues. J lost 1 base, V lost 1 base, and 6 bases had no gene match. CDR3 nucleotide sequence: TGTGCCAGCAGCGTAAGGACTAGCGGGGGGGCGTCATCCTACAATGAGCAGTTCTTC. Residues: CASSVRTSGGASSYNEQFF. Complete variable domain (other parts from reference TRBV9 and TRBJ2-1): DSGVTQTPKHLITATGQRVTLRCSPRSGDLSVYWYQQSLDQGLQFLIQYYNGEERAKGNILERFSAQQFPDLHSELNLSSLELGDSALYFCASSVRTSGGASSYNEQFFGPGTRLTVL.

The rearrangement links TRBV7-8 to TRBJ1-1; 8 bases map to TRBD1. The V gene's germline CDR1 is SGHVS and CDR2 FQNEAQ. This CDR3 has 15 amino acids. Trimming at V came to 5 bases and at J to 1 base, leaving 6 bases not matched to a gene. The CDR3: CASSGDRFANTEAFF. CDR3 nucleotides: TGTGCCAGCAGCGGGGACAGGTTCGCGAACACTGAAGCTTTCTTT.

The chain is built from TRBV5-6 and TRBJ1-1, with a weak D call TRBD1 (6 bases). Germline loops: CDR1 SGHDT, CDR2 YYEEEE. This CDR3 is built from 16 residues. Trimming removed 3 bases at V and 5 bases at J, with 20 bases between. CDR3 nucleotide sequence: TGTGCCAGCAGCTACCGGGGCAGGGGAAGGTATACTGAAGCTTTCTTT. Protein product: CASSYRGRGRYTEAFF.

This clone has more than one count but fewer than ten. The V and J genes are TRBV19 and TRBJ1-1; D unclear. The germline V gene encodes CDR1 LNHDA and CDR2 SQIVND (reference sequence). V shed 5 bases and J shed 8 bases, with 9 bases lying between them. This CDR3 is built from 11 residues. The CDR3 DNA reads as TGTGCCAGTAGTTATATGGGGGAAGCTTTCTTT. Its translation: CASSYMGEAFF.

The rearrangement links TRBV7-9 to TRBJ2-5, with 11 bases that match TRBD2. Germline CDR1 SEHNR, CDR2 FQNEAQ (reference sequence). The V and J ends lost 2 bases and 5 bases, in that order; junction bases with no gene match: 1. The CDR3 runs 14 residues. The CDR3 is CASSLLAGGETQYF. The CDR3, as DNA: TGTGCCAGCAGCTTACTAGCGGGGGGCGAGACCCAGTACTTC.

The chain has TRBV2 and TRBJ2-2; 9 positions agree with TRBD2. Germline CDR1 is SNHLY and CDR2 is FYNNEI. The trim removed 8 bases at V and 7 bases at J, leaving 8 bases unmatched. CDR3 length: 14 amino acids. The chain's CDR3 is CASAPSGVVGELFF. The DNA for the CDR3 is TGTGCCAGCGCCCCTAGCGGGGTCGTCGGGGAGCTGTTTTTT.

The chain links TRBV27 to TRBJ2-2, with D perhaps matching TRBD2 (6 bases). The CDR3 length is 17 residues. CDR1 and CDR2 (germline): MNHEY, SMNVEV (reference sequence). V lost 4 bases, J lost 2 bases, and 17 bases lay in between. CDR3 sequence reads: CASSSELAHLNTGELFF. The CDR3 nucleotides are TGTGCCAGCAGTTCCGAACTAGCACACCTCAACACCGGGGAGCTGTTTTTT.

The J gene is TRBJ1-5, the V gene TRBV5-6; a weak D match, TRBD1 (6 bases). The germline gives CDR1 SGHDT, CDR2 YYEEEE. The CDR3 is 14 amino acids. V lost 2 bases and J 7 bases, leaving 13 bases between the germline ends. Here the CDR3 reads CASSFSPGAQPQHF. CDR3 nucleotides: TGTGCCAGCAGCTTTAGTCCAGGGGCCCAGCCCCAGCATTTT.

This clone was observed a single time. This chain links TRBV15 with TRBJ1-6; 8 nucleotides align to TRBD1. V shed 3 bases and J 3 bases; nucleotides not matched to a gene: 10. This CDR3 region has 18 residues. CDR1 and CDR2 (germline): LNHNV, YYDKDF (reference sequence). CDR3 sequence reads: CATSSSGQGVGYNSPLHF. Written as DNA, the CDR3 is TGTGCCACCAGCAGTTCCGGACAGGGAGTTGGCTATAATTCACCCCTCCACTTT.

The rearrangement joins TRBV18 to TRBJ2-7; tentative D call: TRBD1 (5 bases). The CDR3 runs to 15 residues. Trimming pared 0 bases from V and 1 base from J, leaving 10 bases between. Germline loops: CDR1 KGHSH, CDR2 LQKENI. CDR3 in DNA: TGTGCCAGCTCACCACCGACAGTTAGTTCCTACGAGCAGTACTTC. Encoded protein: CASSPPTVSSYEQYF.

V gene TRBV7-2 combines with J gene TRBJ2-7, with 7 positions matching TRBD1. V lost 4 bases to trimming and J lost 3 bases; unmatched junction nucleotides: 12. The CDR3 covers 16 residues. Germline V lookup: CDR1 SGHTA, CDR2 FQGNSA. CDR3 amino acids: CASSSMRTGNVYEQYF. CDR3 DNA sequence: TGTGCCAGCAGCTCTATGAGGACAGGTAATGTCTACGAGCAGTACTTC.

The gene calls are TRBV12-3 or TRBV12-4 and TRBJ1-2; a possible D gene is TRBD1 (5 bases). The CDR3 has 12 residues. V lost 5 bases and J 6 bases, leaving 10 bases between the germline ends. This chain's CDR3 is CASSTGGNGYTF. CDR3 nucleotides: TGTGCCAGCAGTACCGGGGGAAATGGCTACACCTTC.

The J gene is TRBJ1-1, the V gene TRBV18; no definite D call. There are 13 residues in the CDR3. The germline V gene encodes CDR1 KGHSH and CDR2 LQKENI. V was cut by 8 bases and J by 3 bases, with 13 bases left in between. CDR3 loop: CASGSYRDTEAFF. In DNA, the CDR3 is TGTGCCAGCGGTTCCTATAGAGACACTGAAGCTTTCTTT.

V usage is TRBV5-4 and J usage is TRBJ2-5, with 7 bases lining up with TRBD2. This CDR3 has 16 residues. The V and J ends lost 0 bases and 1 base, in that order; junction bases with no gene match: 6. Germline CDR1 is SGHNT and CDR2 is YYREEE (reference sequence). CDR3 bases: TGTGCCAGCAGCTTGGGGCTAGCGGACCTCCAAGAGACCCAGTACTTC. Protein sequence: CASSLGLADLQETQYF.

V usage is TRBV4-1 and J usage is TRBJ2-7, with D tentatively TRBD1 (6 bases). The CDR3 is made up of 14 amino acids. The germline gives CDR1 MGHRA, CDR2 YSYEKL. The V end was cut by 3 bases, the J end by 3 bases, with 12 bases between. The CDR3 DNA sequence: TGCGCCAGCAGCCAGGGTAAGGGGGTCTACGAGCAGTACTTC. It codes for CASSQGKGVYEQYF.

The chain recombines TRBV2 with TRBJ2-3; possible D gene TRBD2, 6 bases. The V gene's germline CDR1 is SNHLY and CDR2 FYNNEI. CDR3 size: 14 residues. V was trimmed by 4 bases and J by 4 bases, leaving 12 bases between them. The CDR3 DNA reads TGTGCCAGCAGTGGGCTGGAGGGCCCAGATACGCAGTATTTT. It translates to CASSGLEGPDTQYF.

A word on this clone: The same CDR3 arises from other DNA sequences in this sample as well. The rearrangement links TRBV12-3 or TRBV12-4 to TRBJ1-2; tentatively, D is TRBD1 (5 bases). Trimming cost V 3 bases and J 4 bases, with 9 bases left between them. The CDR3 sequence is 13 residues long. CDR3 protein: CASSFPGVYGYTF. The CDR3 coding sequence is TGTGCCAGCAGTTTCCCGGGGGTCTATGGCTACACCTTC.

Only a few counts were recorded for this clone. At one end the junction does not follow the germline gene, possibly because of a read error. The V and J genes are TRBV11-2 and TRBJ2-7; 8 bases fit TRBD1. The CDR3 length is 13 residues. Germline V gene data show CDR1 as SGHAT and CDR2 as FQNNGV. The CDR3 loop reads CASSLYQGAVSNF. CDR3 nucleotides: TGTGCCAGCAGCTTATATCAGGGGGCGGTGTCCAACTTC. Complete variable domain (other parts from reference TRBV11-2 and TRBJ2-7): EAGVAQSPRYKIIEKRQSVAFWCNPISGHATLYWYQQILGQGPKLLIQFQNNGVVDDSQLPKDRFSAERLKGVDSTLKIQPAKLEDSAVYLCASSLYQGAVSNFGPGTRLTVT.

The rearrangement uses TRBV18 and TRBJ1-1; D gene ambiguous. Germline V gene sequence: CDR1 KGHSH, CDR2 LQKENI. V was shortened by 2 bases and J by 10 bases, with 17 bases between the two germline ends. This CDR3 contains 14 residues. The DNA of the CDR3 is TGTGCCAGCTCACCAGTGATAAGGACGAGCGGAGCTTTCTTT. It encodes CASSPVIRTSGAFF. The complete variable domain, with remaining parts taken from reference TRBV18 and TRBJ1-1, reads NAGVMQNPRHLVRRRGQEARLRCSPMKGHSHVYWYRQLPEEGLKFMVYLQKENIIDESGMPKERFSAEFPKEGPSILRIQQVVRGDSAAYFCASSPVIRTSGAFFGQGTRLTVV.

V is TRBV6-5 and J is TRBJ2-7; D call uncertain. The CDR3 length is 15 residues. Germline loops: CDR1 MNHEY, CDR2 SVGAGI. Trimming took off 6 bases at V and 0 bases at J, with 15 bases between the two ends. CDR3 loop: CASSTHGPSSYEQYF. CDR3 DNA: TGTGCCAGCAGCACCCACGGGCCAAGCTCCTACGAGCAGTACTTC.